This passage covers 5 T cell receptor beta chains from one sample sequenced in a study of blood T cell repertoires in COVID-19. Here immunoSEQ multiplex PCR was the method, and the copy in TCRdb shows in-frame clones only, minus some. The table lists some 130,000 clones, roughly 83% of them singletons. The sequencing sample was made of peripheral blood. The receptors originated from a woman of 80 years or more with acute or convalescent COVID-19.

This clone was observed a single time. The V call is TRBV3-1 (or the pseudogene TRBV3-2), the J call TRBJ1-2; D not certain. With 5 bases removed from V and 0 bases from J, the gap between germline ends came to 13 bases. Germline V gives CDR1 LGHDT, CDR2 YNNKEL (reference sequence). The CDR3 totals 15 residues. CDR3 bases: TGTGCCAGCAGCTTGGGTCCCCTAGCTAACTATGGCTACACCTTC. Its translation is CASSLGPLANYGYTF.

The V call is TRBV28, the J call TRBJ2-2; D perhaps matches TRBD2 (6 bases). The V end was cut by 5 bases, the J end by 9 bases, with 19 bases between. The CDR3 covers 15 residues. Germline CDR1 is MDHEN and CDR2 is SYDVKM. The CDR3 DNA is TGTGCCAGCAGTCGGAGCGCTGGGACTTACCGGGAGCTGTTTTTT. It codes for CASSRSAGTYRELFF.

This clone was counted only a few times. The chain combines TRBV7-2 with TRBJ1-6; maybe TRBD1 (5 bases). Per the germline V gene, CDR1 is SGHTA and CDR2 is FQGNSA. The germline V and J ends were trimmed by 3 bases and 0 bases, with 9 bases remaining between them. The CDR3 spans 16 residues. DNA for the CDR3: TGTGCCAGCAGCTTTGGGGGGAGCTCCTATAATTCACCCCTCCACTTT. Its translation: CASSFGGSSYNSPLHF.

This clone was recorded a few times. CDR3: CASSLVPSGPTDTQYF. The CDR3 bases are TGCGCCAGCAGCCTAGTCCCTAGCGGGCCGACAGATACGCAGTATTTT. This rearrangement joins TRBV5-1 to TRBJ2-3; 8 positions match TRBD2. The CDR3 sequence is 16 residues long. V was clipped by 4 bases and J by 3 bases; unmatched bases: 10. Looked up from germline, CDR1 is SGHRS and CDR2 is YFSETQ.

The chain couples TRBV2 to TRBJ1-5; D perhaps matches TRBD1 (5 bases). Deletions cut 4 bases from V and 2 bases from J, with 12 bases between. This CDR3 has 15 residues. Germline CDR1 is SNHLY and CDR2 is FYNNEI. The CDR3 loop is CASSVQPTGNQPQHF. The CDR3 DNA sequence: TGTGCCAGCAGTGTCCAACCGACAGGCAATCAGCCCCAGCATTTT.